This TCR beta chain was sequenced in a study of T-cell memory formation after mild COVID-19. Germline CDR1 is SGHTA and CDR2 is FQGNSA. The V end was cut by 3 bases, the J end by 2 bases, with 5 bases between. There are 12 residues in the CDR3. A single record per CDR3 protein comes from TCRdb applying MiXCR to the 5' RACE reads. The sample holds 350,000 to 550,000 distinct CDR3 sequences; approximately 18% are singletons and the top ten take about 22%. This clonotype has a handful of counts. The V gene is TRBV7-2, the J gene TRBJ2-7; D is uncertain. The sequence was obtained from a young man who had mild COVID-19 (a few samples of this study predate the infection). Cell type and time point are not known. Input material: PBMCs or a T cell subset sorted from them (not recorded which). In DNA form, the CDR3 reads TGTGCCAGCAGCTTCTCTGCCTACGAGCAGTACTTC. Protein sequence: CASSFSAYEQYF.